A selection of T cell receptor beta chains follows, all from one sample in a study of graft-versus-host responses after intestinal transplantation. Their antigen targets remain unknown. Some clones are missing from TCRdb's copy, which holds only in-frame ones; the method was immunoSEQ multiplex PCR. The sample records over 70,000 clones, around 90% being singletons. Sequenced here: unstimulated CD8+ T cells sorted from spleen or lymph node cells, sampled before transplant. The receptor set was obtained from a human donor who was the organ donor for an intestinal transplant. CDR3s include the opening cysteine and the closing phenylalanine or tryptophan. The D gene is left open where the match is weak. For some rows the clone size is stated as once, few or many, or as a class when expanded; others skip it.

TRBJ2-4,.,TRBV28,.,CASSLAPHSENIQYF,TGTGCCAGCAGTTTAGCCCCCCATTCGGAAAACATTCAGTACTTC
TRBJ2-3,.,TRBV4-3,.,CASSQDIGGAFTDTQYF,TGCGCCAGCAGCCAAGATATAGGAGGGGCTTTCACAGATACGCAGTATTTT
TRBJ2-1,.,TRBV7-9,.,CASSLEGVEQFF,TGTGCCAGCAGCTTAGAGGGGGTTGAGCAGTTCTTC
TRBJ1-2,.,TRBV27,TRBD1,CASSSIGTENYGYTF,TGTGCCAGCAGTTCTATCGGGACAGAGAACTATGGCTACACCTTC
TRBJ1-6,.,TRBV19,.,CASSSLDGDNSPLHF,TGTGCCAGTAGTAGCCTCGACGGGGATAATTCACCCCTCCACTTT
TRBJ1-3,.,TRBV5-5,TRBD1,CASLGTAGNTIYF,TGTGCCAGCCTCGGGACAGCCGGAAACACCATATATTTT
TRBJ2-1,.,TRBV4-2,TRBD2,CASSQVGGTDNEQFF,TGTGCCAGCAGCCAGGTCGGGGGGACGGACAATGAGCAGTTCTTC
TRBJ1-3,.,TRBV19,.,CASSTRLDFSGNTIYF,TGTGCCAGTAGTACCCGACTCGACTTCTCTGGAAACACCATATATTTT
TRBJ2-5,.,TRBV4-2,.,CASSQADGIQETQYF,TGTGCCAGCAGCCAAGCCGACGGGATCCAAGAGACCCAGTACTTC
TRBJ1-1,.,TRBV6-6,.,CATSAGANTEAFF,TGTGCCACCAGCGCTGGGGCGAACACTGAAGCTTTCTTT
TRBJ1-3,.,TRBV4-1,.,CASSQDRGVGNTIYF,TGCGCCAGCAGCCAAGACAGGGGCGTCGGAAACACCATATATTTT
TRBJ2-1,.,TRBV11-2,.,CASSLAGLNEQFF,TGTGCCAGCAGCTTAGCTGGGCTAAATGAGCAGTTCTTC
TRBJ1-4,once,TRBV6-1,.,CASTPQANEKLFF,TGTGCCAGCACCCCGCAGGCCAATGAAAAACTGTTTTTT
TRBJ2-1,.,TRBV7-9,TRBD2,CASSLLAGGPGRYNEQFF,TGTGCCAGCAGCTTACTGGCGGGGGGGCCGGGAAGGTACAATGAGCAGTTCTTC
TRBJ2-2,.,TRBV7-9,TRBD1,CASSSGTGRSGELFF,TGTGCCAGCAGCTCCGGGACAGGGAGGTCCGGGGAGCTGTTTTTT
TRBJ1-1,.,TRBV6-5,.,CASSYRGSEAFF,TGTGCCAGCAGTTACAGAGGGAGTGAAGCTTTCTTT